Following are 27 T cell receptor beta chains from one sample sequenced in a study of graft-versus-host responses after intestinal transplantation (dated by TCRdb to about 2021). The method behind the library was the immunoSEQ multiplex PCR assay. TCRdb retrieved this table from immuneACCESS and kept in-frame rearrangements only. Not all clones are present; in checked studies, unresolved V genes account for under half, and no reason is known for the remainder. Here the sample has about 130,000 clones; about 93% occur a single time. The biggest ten clones account for about 0.19% of the sample. Read against the paper, the sample's time point label means: cells obtained before transplantation from donor or recipient. Their specific antigens are unknown. The sequenced sample was unstimulated CD4+ T cells sorted from spleen or lymph node cells, obtained before intestinal transplant. Every receptor here comes from a human donor who received an intestinal transplant.

The chain recombines TRBV6-1 with TRBJ2-2; perhaps TRBD1 as D (6 bases). This CDR3 contains 17 residues. Trimming stripped 1 base from V and 5 bases from J, with 17 bases between. Per the germline V gene, CDR1 is MNHNS and CDR2 is SASEGT. The CDR3 nucleotides are TGTGCCAGCAGTGAAGTCATGCTGTTCAGGGGTACCGGGGAGCTGTTTTTT. This gives the protein CASSEVMLFRGTGELFF.

The V and J genes are TRBV7-9 and TRBJ1-4, with D perhaps TRBD1 (6 bases). V dropped 5 bases and J dropped 5 bases, with 15 bases sitting between them. CDR3 size: 15 residues. Germline values: CDR1 SEHNR, CDR2 FQNEAQ (reference sequence). The CDR3 reads CASSPSWTANEKLFF. The CDR3 nucleotides are TGTGCCAGCAGCCCGTCGTGGACAGCAAATGAAAAACTGTTTTTT.

The gene calls are TRBV5-4 and TRBJ1-1; D is uncertain. V was pared by 3 bases and J by 0 bases, with 6 bases between. Germline lookup yields CDR1 SGHNT and CDR2 YYREEE (reference sequence). The CDR3 has 13 amino acids. In nucleotides, the CDR3 is TGTGCCAGCAGCTCCCAGATGAACACTGAAGCTTTCTTT. Translated, it gives CASSSQMNTEAFF.

V is TRBV15 and J is TRBJ1-2; possible D gene TRBD1, 5 bases. Looked up from germline, CDR1 is LNHNV and CDR2 is YYDKDF (reference sequence). CDR3 length: 14 residues. Trimming pared 1 base from V and 4 bases from J, leaving 10 bases between. Here the CDR3 DNA reads TGTGCCACCAGCAGAGGCAGGGTAGCCTATGGCTACACCTTC. This gives the protein CATSRGRVAYGYTF.

The chain is built from TRBV7-3 and TRBJ2-1, with 8 bases aligning to TRBD2. CDR3 length: 17 amino acids. Germline V gene sequence: CDR1 SGHTA, CDR2 FQGTGA. V shed 2 bases, J shed 5 bases, and the junction held 11 bases outside the gene matches. This CDR3 is CASSLGQSGSLNNEQFF. Here the CDR3 DNA reads TGTGCCAGCAGCTTAGGGCAGAGCGGGAGCTTAAACAATGAGCAGTTCTTC.

This chain links TRBV9 with TRBJ2-1, with D hard to call. Trimming took off 0 bases at V and 0 bases at J, with 7 bases between the two ends. This CDR3 is built from 15 residues. Per germline, CDR1 SGDLS and CDR2 YYNGEE. CDR3 loop: CASSVVHGSYNEQFF. In DNA form, the CDR3 reads TGTGCCAGCAGCGTAGTCCATGGCTCCTACAATGAGCAGTTCTTC.

The chain recombines TRBV19 with TRBJ2-2; D perhaps matches TRBD2 (5 bases). The CDR3 has 13 residues. Trimming took off 10 bases at V and 3 bases at J, with 12 bases between the two ends. Per the germline V gene, CDR1 is LNHDA and CDR2 is SQIVND (reference sequence). The CDR3 loop reads CATPERYTGELFF. For the CDR3, the DNA is TGTGCCACCCCCGAGCGGTACACCGGGGAGCTGTTTTTT.

The chain employs TRBV2 and TRBJ1-2; no clear D gene. V dropped 6 bases and J dropped 2 bases, with 10 bases sitting between them. The CDR3 is made up of 13 amino acids. From germline, CDR1 is SNHLY and CDR2 FYNNEI. The CDR3 DNA is TGTGCCAGCAGCTTCCAAAAAAACTATGGCTACACCTTC. Protein: CASSFQKNYGYTF.

The genes are TRBV11-3 and TRBJ2-3, with 10 positions matching TRBD1. V lost 5 bases to trimming and J lost 1 base; unmatched junction nucleotides: 3. The CDR3 has 15 residues. Germline V lookup: CDR1 SGHNT, CDR2 YENEEA. This CDR3 is CASSAGTGGTDTQYF. The CDR3 nucleotides read TGTGCCAGCAGCGCTGGGACAGGGGGCACAGATACGCAGTATTTT.

The CDR3 DNA is TGTGCCAGCAGACCCACTAGCGGGGGATACAATGAGCAGTTCTTC. Translation gives CASRPTSGGYNEQFF. V gene TRBV27 combines with J gene TRBJ2-1, with TRBD2 identical over 11 bases. The CDR3 extends over 15 amino acids. The J segment lost 4 bases and the V segment lost 6 bases, leaving 5 bases of the junction unmatched. The germline V gene encodes CDR1 MNHEY and CDR2 SMNVEV (reference sequence).

The gene calls are TRBV25-1 and TRBJ1-3; 7 nucleotides agree with TRBD1. J was trimmed by 2 bases and V by 6 bases; bases with no gene match: 4. Germline V lookup: CDR1 MGHDK, CDR2 SYGVNS. The CDR3 has 14 residues. The CDR3 bases are TGTGCCAGCAGAGAAGACAGGGCTGGAAACACCATATATTTT. It encodes CASREDRAGNTIYF.

This chain uses TRBV10-3 with TRBJ1-1; D gene ambiguous. The CDR3 contains 13 residues. The V end lost 0 bases, the J end lost 1 base, and 3 bases lay between the germline ends. The germline V gene encodes CDR1 ENHRY and CDR2 SYGVKD. CDR3 amino acids: CAISESGNTEAFF. The CDR3 DNA follows: TGTGCCATCAGTGAGTCTGGGAACACTGAAGCTTTCTTT.

The chain links TRBV5-1 to TRBJ1-4; D is uncertain. The V and J ends lost 0 bases and 7 bases respectively, with 13 bases between them. CDR3 length: 15 amino acids. Germline V gives CDR1 SGHRS, CDR2 YFSETQ. The chain's CDR3 is CASSLGVEDGEKLFF. The CDR3, as DNA: TGCGCCAGCAGCTTGGGAGTGGAGGACGGTGAAAAACTGTTTTTT. The variable domain in full, completed from reference TRBV5-1 and TRBJ1-4, reads KAGVTQTPRYLIKTRGQQVTLSCSPISGHRSVSWYQQTPGQGLQFLFEYFSETQRNKGNFPGRFSGRQFSNSRSEMNVSTLELGDSALYLCASSLGVEDGEKLFFGSGTQLSVL.

This sequence joins TRBV25-1 and TRBJ1-1; D might be TRBD1 (5 bases). CDR1 and CDR2 (germline): MGHDK, SYGVNS. Trimming took off 8 bases at V and 11 bases at J, with 21 bases between the two ends. The CDR3 covers 13 residues. The CDR3 reads CASAPGTINRAFF. The CDR3 DNA reads as TGTGCCAGCGCCCCCGGGACTATTAACCGTGCTTTCTTT.

This clone was observed a few times. V gene TRBV14 combines with J gene TRBJ2-7; 9 nucleotides line up with TRBD2. V gave up 6 bases and J gave up 5 bases; unmatched junction bases: 8. The germline V gene encodes CDR1 SGHDN and CDR2 FVKESK. CDR3 length: 14 amino acids. As DNA, the CDR3 is TGTGCCAGCAGAGAGGGACTAGCAAGCCACGAGCAGTACTTC. Residues: CASREGLASHEQYF.

This chain links TRBV27 with TRBJ2-7; TRBD1 aligns across 7 bases. CDR1 MNHEY and CDR2 SMNVEV come from the germline V gene (reference sequence). V trimming: 5 bases; J trimming: 3 bases; junction bases outside the gene matches: 7. The CDR3 has 14 residues. Here the CDR3 reads CASSPDRVLYEQYF. The CDR3 DNA follows: TGTGCCAGCAGTCCCGACAGGGTCCTCTACGAGCAGTACTTC.

V usage is TRBV19 and J usage is TRBJ2-7; 9 bases are shared with TRBD1. Germline V lookup: CDR1 LNHDA, CDR2 SQIVND (reference sequence). This CDR3 comprises 15 residues. V shed 6 bases, J shed 2 bases, and the junction held 8 bases outside the gene matches. CDR3 amino acids: CASSLTGGKAYEQYF. The CDR3 DNA sequence: TGTGCCAGTAGCTTGACAGGGGGAAAGGCCTACGAGCAGTACTTC.

This clone was detected once. V gene TRBV7-6 combines with J gene TRBJ2-7; no clear D gene. The V gene's germline CDR1 is SGHVS and CDR2 FNYEAQ. This CDR3 is built from 14 residues. The V and J ends lost 5 bases and 5 bases respectively, with 16 bases between them. CDR3 residues: CASSPRSGFNEQYF. The CDR3 nucleotides read TGTGCCAGCAGCCCGCGATCAGGATTCAACGAGCAGTACTTC.

The chain uses TRBV30 and TRBJ1-2; no firm D call. The CDR3 covers 12 residues. The V end lost 5 bases, the J end lost 4 bases, and 11 bases lay between the germline ends. The germline V gene has CDR1 GTSNPN and CDR2 SVGIG (reference sequence). The CDR3: CAWVAGIYGYTF. The CDR3 region has the DNA TGTGCCTGGGTGGCTGGCATCTATGGCTACACCTTC.

In this sample, this clone turned up once. The chain carries TRBV27 and TRBJ2-1, with 13 nucleotides matching TRBD2. V trimming: 5 bases; J trimming: 6 bases; junction bases outside the gene matches: 4. Germline V gene lookup returns CDR1 MNHEY and CDR2 SMNVEV (reference sequence). There are 15 residues in the CDR3. The CDR3 here is CASSRGLAGPNEQFF. CDR3 DNA: TGTGCCAGCAGTCGGGGACTAGCGGGACCCAATGAGCAGTTCTTC.

The V and J genes are TRBV7-7 and TRBJ2-1, with TRBD1 matching over 7 bases. CDR1 is SSHAT and CDR2 is FNYEAQ in the germline V gene (reference sequence). J was trimmed by 7 bases and V by 2 bases; bases with no gene match: 8. The CDR3 contains 15 residues. The CDR3, as DNA: TGTGCCAGCAGCTTATCCGTGACAGGGTGGAATGAGCAGTTCTTC. Translation: CASSLSVTGWNEQFF. Using reference TRBV7-7 and TRBJ2-1 for the parts outside the CDR3, the full variable domain is GAGVSQSPRYKVTKRGQDVTLRCDPISSHATLYWYQQALGQGPEFLTYFNYEAQPDKSGLPSDRFSAERPEGSISTLTIQRTEQRDSAMYRCASSLSVTGWNEQFFGPGTRLTVL.

The chain carries TRBV19 and TRBJ2-3, with 10 bases lining up with TRBD2. The CDR3 contains 14 residues. V shed 7 bases and J 1 base; nucleotides not matched to a gene: 2. The germline V gene encodes CDR1 LNHDA and CDR2 SQIVND (reference sequence). CDR3 DNA: TGTGCCAGTAAAGGACTAGCGGGCACAGATACGCAGTATTTT. Its protein is CASKGLAGTDTQYF. The full variable domain, its missing parts supplied by reference TRBV19 and TRBJ2-3, is DGGITQSPKYLFRKEGQNVTLSCEQNLNHDAMYWYRQDPGQGLRLIYYSQIVNDFQKGDIAEGYSVSREKKESFPLTVTSAQKNPTAFYLCASKGLAGTDTQYFGPGTRLTVL.

The V call is TRBV19, the J call TRBJ1-2; D unresolved. The germline V and J ends were trimmed by 7 bases and 2 bases, with 14 bases remaining between them. Germline CDR1 is LNHDA and CDR2 is SQIVND (reference sequence). The CDR3 spans 14 residues. CDR3 coding DNA: TGTGCCAGTACCGTCGCTTTCGTAAACTATGGCTACACCTTC. Translated, it gives CASTVAFVNYGYTF. The full variable domain, with the rest looked up from reference TRBV19 and TRBJ1-2, is DGGITQSPKYLFRKEGQNVTLSCEQNLNHDAMYWYRQDPGQGLRLIYYSQIVNDFQKGDIAEGYSVSREKKESFPLTVTSAQKNPTAFYLCASTVAFVNYGYTFGSGTRLTVV.

The V call is TRBV28, the J call TRBJ2-6, with D uncertain. The V and J ends lost 6 bases and 0 bases respectively, with 6 bases between them. Germline CDR1 is MDHEN and CDR2 is SYDVKM. The CDR3 spans 14 residues. CDR3 loop: CASRRSSGANVLTF. CDR3 coding DNA: TGTGCCAGCAGAAGAAGCTCTGGGGCCAACGTCCTGACTTTC. Looking up the rest from reference TRBV28 and TRBJ2-6 gives the full variable domain: DVKVTQSSRYLVKRTGEKVFLECVQDMDHENMFWYRQDPGLGLRLIYFSYDVKMKEKGDIPEGYSVSREKKERFSLILESASTNQTSMYLCASRRSSGANVLTFGAGSRLTVL.

This rearrangement joins TRBV28 to TRBJ2-1; D is unclear. Trimming removed 5 bases from V and 5 bases from J, with 1 base in between. This CDR3 has 10 residues. Per the germline V gene, CDR1 is MDHEN and CDR2 is SYDVKM. CDR3 protein: CASSHNEQFF. The CDR3 DNA reads as TGTGCCAGCAGTCACAATGAGCAGTTCTTC.

Comments on this clone: The junction does not match germline at one end; this may be a read error. The chain uses TRBV11-2 and TRBJ2-1; possibly TRBD1 for D (6 bases). CDR1 and CDR2 (germline): SGHAT, FQNNGV. The CDR3 is 13 residues long. The CDR3 region is CASSLGDRQVRVF. In nucleotides, the CDR3 is TGTGCCAGCAGCTTGGGTGACCGACAGGTTCGGGTCTTC.

The V and J genes are TRBV6-1 and TRBJ2-7; 11 nucleotides align to TRBD2. Germline CDR1 is MNHNS and CDR2 is SASEGT. V was pared by 7 bases and J by 3 bases, with 2 bases of the junction left unmatched. CDR3 length: 13 residues. The CDR3 sequence: CASTGTSGYEQYF. The CDR3 nucleotides read TGTGCCAGCACTGGGACTAGCGGCTACGAGCAGTACTTC.